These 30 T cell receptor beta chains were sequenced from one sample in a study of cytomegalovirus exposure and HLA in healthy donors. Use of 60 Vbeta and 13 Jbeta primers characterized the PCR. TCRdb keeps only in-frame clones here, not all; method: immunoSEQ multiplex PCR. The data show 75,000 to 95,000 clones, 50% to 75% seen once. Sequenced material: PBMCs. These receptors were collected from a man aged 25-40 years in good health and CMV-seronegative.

This CDR3 reads CASSSPGSGRLTDTQYF. DNA of the CDR3: TGTGCCAGCAGCTCCCCTGGTAGCGGGAGACTCACAGATACGCAGTATTTT. The genes are TRBV7-3 and TRBJ2-3, with TRBD2 identical over 9 bases. The V gene end was trimmed by 4 bases and the J gene end by 2 bases; junction bases not matched to a gene: 10. Looked up from germline, CDR1 is SGHTA and CDR2 is FQGTGA. The CDR3 loop spans 17 amino acids.

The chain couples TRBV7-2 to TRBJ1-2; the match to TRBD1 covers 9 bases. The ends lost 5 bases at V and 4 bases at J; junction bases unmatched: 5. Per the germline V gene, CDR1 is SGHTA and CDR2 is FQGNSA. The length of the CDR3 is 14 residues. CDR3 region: CASSPQTGGYGYTF. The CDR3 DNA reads TGTGCCAGCAGCCCCCAGACAGGGGGCTATGGCTACACCTTC.

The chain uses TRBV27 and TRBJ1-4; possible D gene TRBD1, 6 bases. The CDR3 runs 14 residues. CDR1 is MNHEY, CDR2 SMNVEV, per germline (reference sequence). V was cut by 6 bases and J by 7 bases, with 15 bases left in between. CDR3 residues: CASSQRGRGEKLFF. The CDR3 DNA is TGTGCCAGCAGCCAAAGGGGGAGGGGTGAAAAACTGTTTTTT.

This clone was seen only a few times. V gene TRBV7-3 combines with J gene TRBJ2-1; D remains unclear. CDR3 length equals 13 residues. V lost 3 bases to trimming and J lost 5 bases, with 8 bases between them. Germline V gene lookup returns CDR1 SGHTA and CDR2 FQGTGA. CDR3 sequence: CASSLSVNNEQFF. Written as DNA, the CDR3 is TGTGCCAGCAGCTTGAGTGTAAACAATGAGCAGTTCTTC.

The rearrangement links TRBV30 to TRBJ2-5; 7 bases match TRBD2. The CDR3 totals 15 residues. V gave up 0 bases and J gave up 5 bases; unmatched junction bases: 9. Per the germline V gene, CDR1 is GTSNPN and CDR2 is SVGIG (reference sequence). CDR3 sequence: CAWSVYGGKKETQYF. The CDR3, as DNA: TGTGCCTGGAGTGTATACGGGGGGAAAAAGGAGACCCAGTACTTC.

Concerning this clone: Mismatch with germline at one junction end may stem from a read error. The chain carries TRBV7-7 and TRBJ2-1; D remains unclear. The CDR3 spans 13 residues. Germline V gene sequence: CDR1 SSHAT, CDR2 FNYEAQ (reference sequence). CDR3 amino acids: CASSFQLYNEQFF. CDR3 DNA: TGTGCTAGCAGCTTCCAGTTATACAATGAGCAGTTCTTC.

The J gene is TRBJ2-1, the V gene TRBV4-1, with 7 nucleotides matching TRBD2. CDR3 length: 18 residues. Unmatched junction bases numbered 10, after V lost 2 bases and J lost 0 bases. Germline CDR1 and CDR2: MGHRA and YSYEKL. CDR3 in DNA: TGCGCCAGCAGCCAATCTACTGTCCGGGACTACTCCTACAATGAGCAGTTCTTC. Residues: CASSQSTVRDYSYNEQFF.

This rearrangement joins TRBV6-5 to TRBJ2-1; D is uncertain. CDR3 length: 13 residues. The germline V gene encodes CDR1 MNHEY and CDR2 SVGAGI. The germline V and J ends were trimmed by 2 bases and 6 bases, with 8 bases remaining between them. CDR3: CASSYGQTNEQFF. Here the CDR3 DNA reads TGTGCCAGCAGTTACGGGCAGACCAATGAGCAGTTCTTC.

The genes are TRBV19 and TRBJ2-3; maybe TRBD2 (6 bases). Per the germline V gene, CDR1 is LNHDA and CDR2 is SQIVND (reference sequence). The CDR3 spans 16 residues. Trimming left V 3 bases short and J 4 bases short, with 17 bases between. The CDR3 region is CASSIPPGRGADTQYF. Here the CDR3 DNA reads TGTGCCAGTAGTATCCCTCCCGGTCGCGGGGCAGATACGCAGTATTTT.

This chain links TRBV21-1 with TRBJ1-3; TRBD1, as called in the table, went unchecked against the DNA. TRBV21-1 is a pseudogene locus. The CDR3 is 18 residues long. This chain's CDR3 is CASIPYLLTGDFGNTIYF. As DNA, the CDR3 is TGTGCCAGCATCCCCTATCTCCTAACAGGGGACTTTGGAAACACCATATATTTT.

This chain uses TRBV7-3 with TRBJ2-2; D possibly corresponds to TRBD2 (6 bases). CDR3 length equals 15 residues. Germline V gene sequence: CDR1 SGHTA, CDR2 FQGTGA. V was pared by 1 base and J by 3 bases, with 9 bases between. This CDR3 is CASSLNSGYTGELFF. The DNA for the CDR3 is TGTGCCAGCAGCTTAAATAGCGGTTACACCGGGGAGCTGTTTTTT.

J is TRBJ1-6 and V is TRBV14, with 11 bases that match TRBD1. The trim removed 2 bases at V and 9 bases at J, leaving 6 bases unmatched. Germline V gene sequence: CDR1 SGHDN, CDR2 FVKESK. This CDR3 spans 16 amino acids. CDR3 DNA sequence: TGTGCCAGCAGCCAAAAGGGACAGGGGGTGGGTTCACCCCTCCACTTT. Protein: CASSQKGQGVGSPLHF.

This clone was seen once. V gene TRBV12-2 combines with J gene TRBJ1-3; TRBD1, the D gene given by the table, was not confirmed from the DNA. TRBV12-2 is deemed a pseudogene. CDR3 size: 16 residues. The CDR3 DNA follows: TGTGCAAGTCGCTTAACACAGATCGTCTCTGGAAACACCATATATTTT. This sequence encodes CASRLTQIVSGNTIYF.

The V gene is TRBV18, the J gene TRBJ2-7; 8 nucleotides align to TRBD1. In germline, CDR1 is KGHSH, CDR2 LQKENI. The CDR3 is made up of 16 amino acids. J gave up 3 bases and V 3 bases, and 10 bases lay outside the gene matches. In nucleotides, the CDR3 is TGTGCCAGCTCACCCTCTGGACAGGGCAAAGACTACGAGCAGTACTTC. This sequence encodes CASSPSGQGKDYEQYF.

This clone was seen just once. CDR3 sequence reads: CASSRGYEQYF. For the CDR3, the DNA is TGTGCCAGCAGCCGCGGCTACGAGCAGTACTTC. The V call is TRBV11-1, the J call TRBJ2-7; D is unresolved. The germline gives CDR1 SGHAT, CDR2 FQDESV (reference sequence). The CDR3 spans 11 residues. Trimming removed 5 bases at V and 3 bases at J, with 5 bases between.

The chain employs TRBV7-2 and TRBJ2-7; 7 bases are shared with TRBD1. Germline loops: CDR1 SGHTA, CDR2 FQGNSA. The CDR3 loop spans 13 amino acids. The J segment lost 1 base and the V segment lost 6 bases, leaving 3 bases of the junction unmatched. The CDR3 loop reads CASRPTGSYEQYF. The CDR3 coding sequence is TGTGCCAGCAGGCCGACAGGGTCCTACGAGCAGTACTTC.

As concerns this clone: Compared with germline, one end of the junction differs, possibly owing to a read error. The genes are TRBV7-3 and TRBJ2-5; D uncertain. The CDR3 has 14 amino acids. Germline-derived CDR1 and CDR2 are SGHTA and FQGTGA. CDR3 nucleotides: TGTGCCAGCAGCTTATTGGGCAGCCAAGAGACCCGGTACTTC. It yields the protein CASSLLGSQETRYF. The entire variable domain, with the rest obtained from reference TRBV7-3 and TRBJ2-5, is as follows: GAGVSQTPSNKVTEKGKYVELRCDPISGHTALYWYRQSLGQGPEFLIYFQGTGAADDSGLPNDRFFAVRPEGSVSTLKIQRTERGDSAVYLCASSLLGSQETRYFGPGTRLLVL.

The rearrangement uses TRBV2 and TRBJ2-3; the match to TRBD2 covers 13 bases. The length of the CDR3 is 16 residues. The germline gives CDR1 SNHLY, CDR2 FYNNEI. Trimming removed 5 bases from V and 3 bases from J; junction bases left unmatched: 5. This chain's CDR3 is CASSQLAGGLTDTQYF. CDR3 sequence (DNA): TGTGCCAGCAGTCAACTAGCGGGGGGGTTGACAGATACGCAGTATTTT.

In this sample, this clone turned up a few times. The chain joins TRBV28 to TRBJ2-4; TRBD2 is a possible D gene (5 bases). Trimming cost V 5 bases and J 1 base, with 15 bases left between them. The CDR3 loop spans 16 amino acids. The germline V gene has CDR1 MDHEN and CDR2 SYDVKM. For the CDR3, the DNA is TGTGCCAGCAGTCCCAGGAGGAACTTGGCCAAAAACATTCAGTACTTC. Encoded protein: CASSPRRNLAKNIQYF.

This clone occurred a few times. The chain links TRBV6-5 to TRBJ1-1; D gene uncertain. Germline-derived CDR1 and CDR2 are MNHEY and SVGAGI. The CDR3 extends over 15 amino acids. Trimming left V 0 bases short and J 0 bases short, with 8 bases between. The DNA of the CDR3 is TGTGCCAGCAGTTACTCGTATGAGGTGAACACTGAAGCTTTCTTT. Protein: CASSYSYEVNTEAFF.

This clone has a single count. The CDR3 bases are TGTGCCAGCAGCTCAACCGGGACAGGGCTTTACGAGCAGTACTTC. Translated, it gives CASSSTGTGLYEQYF. The chain recombines TRBV7-9 with TRBJ2-7; 9 bases match TRBD1. The CDR3 spans 15 residues. With V trimmed by 4 bases and J by 4 bases, 8 bases remained unmatched. Germline CDR1 is SEHNR and CDR2 is FQNEAQ (reference sequence).

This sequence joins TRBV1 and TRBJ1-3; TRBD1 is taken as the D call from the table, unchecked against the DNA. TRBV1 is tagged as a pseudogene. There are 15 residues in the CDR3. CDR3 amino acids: CTSSPSYRVGGTIYF. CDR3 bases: TGCACCAGCAGTCCATCTTACAGGGTGGGTGGCACCATATATTTT.

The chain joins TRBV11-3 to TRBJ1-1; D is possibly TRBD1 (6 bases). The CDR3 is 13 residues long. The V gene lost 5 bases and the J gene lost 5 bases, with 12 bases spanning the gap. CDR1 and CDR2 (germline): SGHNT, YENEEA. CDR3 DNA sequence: TGTGCCAGCAGCACCGGGACAAAAACTGAAGCTTTCTTT. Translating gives CASSTGTKTEAFF. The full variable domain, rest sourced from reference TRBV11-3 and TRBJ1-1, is EAGVVQSPRYKIIEKKQPVAFWCNPISGHNTLYWYLQNLGQGPELLIRYENEEAVDDSQLPKDRFSAERLKGVDSTLKIQPAELGDSAVYLCASSTGTKTEAFFGQGTRLTVV.

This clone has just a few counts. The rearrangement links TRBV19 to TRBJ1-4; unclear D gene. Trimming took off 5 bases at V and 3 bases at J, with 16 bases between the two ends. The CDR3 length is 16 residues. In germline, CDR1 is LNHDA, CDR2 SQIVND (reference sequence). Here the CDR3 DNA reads TGTGCCAGTAGTTCCCGGGGAACGCGGGCTAATGAAAAACTGTTTTTT. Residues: CASSSRGTRANEKLFF. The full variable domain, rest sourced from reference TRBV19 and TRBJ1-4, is DGGITQSPKYLFRKEGQNVTLSCEQNLNHDAMYWYRQDPGQGLRLIYYSQIVNDFQKGDIAEGYSVSREKKESFPLTVTSAQKNPTAFYLCASSSRGTRANEKLFFGSGTQLSVL.

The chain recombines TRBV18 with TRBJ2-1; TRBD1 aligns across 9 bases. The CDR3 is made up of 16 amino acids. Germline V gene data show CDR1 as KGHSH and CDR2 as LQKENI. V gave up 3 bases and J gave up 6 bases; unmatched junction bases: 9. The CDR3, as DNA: TGTGCCAGCTCACCGCCCAGGACAGGGGCGGTCAATGAGCAGTTCTTC. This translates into CASSPPRTGAVNEQFF.

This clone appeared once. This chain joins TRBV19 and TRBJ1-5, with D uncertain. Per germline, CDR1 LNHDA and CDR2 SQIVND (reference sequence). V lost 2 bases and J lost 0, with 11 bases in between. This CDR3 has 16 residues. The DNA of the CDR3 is TGTGCCAGTAGTATAAGCCTGGGCCGTAGCAATCAGCCCCAGCATTTT. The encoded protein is CASSISLGRSNQPQHF.

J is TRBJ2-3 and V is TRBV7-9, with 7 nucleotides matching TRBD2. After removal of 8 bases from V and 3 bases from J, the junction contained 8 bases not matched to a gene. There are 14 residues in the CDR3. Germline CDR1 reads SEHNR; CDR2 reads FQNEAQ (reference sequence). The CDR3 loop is CASLDGRRTDTQYF. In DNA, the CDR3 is TGTGCCAGCTTGGACGGGAGGAGGACAGATACGCAGTATTTT. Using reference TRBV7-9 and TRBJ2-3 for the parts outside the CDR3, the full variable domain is DTGVSQNPRHKITKRGQNVTFRCDPISEHNRLYWYRQTLGQGPEFLTYFQNEAQLEKSRLLSDRFSAERPKGSFSTLEIQRTEQGDSAMYLCASLDGRRTDTQYFGPGTRLTVL.

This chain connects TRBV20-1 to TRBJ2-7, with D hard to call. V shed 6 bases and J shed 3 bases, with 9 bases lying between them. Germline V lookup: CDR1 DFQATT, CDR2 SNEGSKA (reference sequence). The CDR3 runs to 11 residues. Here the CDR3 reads CSAQSGYEQYF. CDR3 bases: TGCAGTGCCCAGTCAGGCTACGAGCAGTACTTC.

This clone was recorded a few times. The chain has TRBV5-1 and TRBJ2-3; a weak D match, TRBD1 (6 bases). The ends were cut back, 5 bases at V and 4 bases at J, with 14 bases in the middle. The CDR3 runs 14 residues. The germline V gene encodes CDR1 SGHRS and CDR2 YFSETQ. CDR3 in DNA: TGCGCCAGCAGACAGGGTAGTTCCCCAGATACGCAGTATTTT. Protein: CASRQGSSPDTQYF.

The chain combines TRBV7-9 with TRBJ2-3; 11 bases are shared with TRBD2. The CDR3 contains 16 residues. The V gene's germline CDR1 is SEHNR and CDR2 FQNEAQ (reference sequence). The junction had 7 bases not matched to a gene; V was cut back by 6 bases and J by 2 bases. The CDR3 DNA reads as TGTGCCAGCAGTCCCCCTAGCGGGGGGAACACAGATACGCAGTATTTT. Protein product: CASSPPSGGNTDTQYF. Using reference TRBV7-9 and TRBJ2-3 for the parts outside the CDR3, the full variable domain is DTGVSQNPRHKITKRGQNVTFRCDPISEHNRLYWYRQTLGQGPEFLTYFQNEAQLEKSRLLSDRFSAERPKGSFSTLEIQRTEQGDSAMYLCASSPPSGGNTDTQYFGPGTRLTVL.